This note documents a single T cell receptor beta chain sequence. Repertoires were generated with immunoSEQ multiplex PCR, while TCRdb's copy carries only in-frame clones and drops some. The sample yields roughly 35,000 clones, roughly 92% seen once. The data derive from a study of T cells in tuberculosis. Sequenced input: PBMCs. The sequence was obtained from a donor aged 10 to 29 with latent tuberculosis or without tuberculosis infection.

The CDR3 sequence: CASSQDGYSYNEQFF. The CDR3 nucleotides read TGCGCCAGCAGCCAAGATGGGTACAGCTACAATGAGCAGTTCTTC. V and J are TRBV4-1 and TRBJ2-1, with D hard to call. V was shortened by 0 bases and J by 3 bases, with 9 bases between the two germline ends. The CDR3 is made up of 15 amino acids. CDR1 is MGHRA and CDR2 is YSYEKL in the germline V gene.